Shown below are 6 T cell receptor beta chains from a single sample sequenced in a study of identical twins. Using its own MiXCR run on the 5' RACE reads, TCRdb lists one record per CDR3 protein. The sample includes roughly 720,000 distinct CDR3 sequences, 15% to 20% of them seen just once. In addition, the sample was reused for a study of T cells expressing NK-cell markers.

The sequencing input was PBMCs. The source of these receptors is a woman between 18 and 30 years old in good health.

The CDR3 reads CASSIDPAVGTYEQYF. The CDR3 nucleotides read TGTGCCAGTAGTATAGATCCCGCCGTCGGAACCTACGAGCAGTACTTC. J is TRBJ2-7 and V is TRBV19, with D hard to call. This CDR3 contains 16 residues. V was shortened by 0 bases and J by 2 bases, with 14 bases between the two germline ends. The V gene's germline CDR1 is LNHDA and CDR2 SQIVND (reference sequence).

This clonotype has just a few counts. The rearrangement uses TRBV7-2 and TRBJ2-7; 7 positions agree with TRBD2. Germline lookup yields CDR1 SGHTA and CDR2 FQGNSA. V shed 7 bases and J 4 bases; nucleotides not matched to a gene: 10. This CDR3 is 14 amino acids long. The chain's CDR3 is CASKVGGGEYEQYF. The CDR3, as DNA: TGTGCCAGCAAAGTTGGGGGAGGGGAATACGAGCAGTACTTC. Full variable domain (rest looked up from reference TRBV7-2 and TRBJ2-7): GAGVSQSPSNKVTEKGKDVELRCDPISGHTALYWYRQSLGQGLEFLIYFQGNSAPDKSGLPSDRFSAERTGGSVSTLTIQRTQQEDSAVYLCASKVGGGEYEQYFGPGTRLTVT.

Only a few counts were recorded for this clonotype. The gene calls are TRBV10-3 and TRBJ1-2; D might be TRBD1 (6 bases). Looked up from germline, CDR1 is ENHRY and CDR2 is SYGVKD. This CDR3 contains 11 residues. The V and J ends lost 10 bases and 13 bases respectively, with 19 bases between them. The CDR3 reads CATRDGQTATF. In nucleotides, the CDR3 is TGTGCCACTCGGGACGGACAGACGGCCACCTTC.

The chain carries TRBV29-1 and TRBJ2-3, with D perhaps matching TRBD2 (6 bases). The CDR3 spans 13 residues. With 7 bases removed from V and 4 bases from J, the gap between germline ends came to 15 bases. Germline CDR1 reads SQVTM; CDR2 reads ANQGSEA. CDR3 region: CSGRMGGPDTQYF. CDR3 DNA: TGCAGCGGCCGAATGGGAGGCCCAGATACGCAGTATTTT.

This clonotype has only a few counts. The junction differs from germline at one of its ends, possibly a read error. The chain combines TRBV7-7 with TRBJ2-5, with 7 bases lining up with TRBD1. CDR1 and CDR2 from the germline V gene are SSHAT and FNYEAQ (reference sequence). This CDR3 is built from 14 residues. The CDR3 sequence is CASSPTGAGQTQYF. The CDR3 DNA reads TGTGCTAGCAGCCCCACAGGGGCTGGGCAGACCCAGTACTTC.

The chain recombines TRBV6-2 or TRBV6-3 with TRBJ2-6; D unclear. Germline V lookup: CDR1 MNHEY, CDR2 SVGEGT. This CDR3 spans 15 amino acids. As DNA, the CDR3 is TGTGCTCATGGGTTCCCACAGCCTGGGGCCAACGTCCTGACTTTC. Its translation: CAHGFPQPGANVLTF.